The source of this T cell receptor (beta chain) is a study of blood T cell repertoires in COVID-19. Background on the study: From the United States, Italy and Spain came samples of acute and convalescent COVID-19. T cells, B-cell-depleted T cells, or PBMCs provided the cDNA or gDNA that served as material.

Some clones are missing from TCRdb's copy, which holds only in-frame ones; the method was immunoSEQ multiplex PCR. The table lists 200,000 to 250,000 clones, 75% to 85% of them singletons. V lost 7 bases and J 1 base, leaving 10 bases between the germline ends. This CDR3 comprises 13 residues. Per germline, CDR1 MNHEY and CDR2 SVGAGI. Participants were aged about 18 to 90 years, lived in 25 or so US areas, and enrolled virtually. This rearrangement joins TRBV6-5 to TRBJ2-5; D is possibly TRBD2 (5 bases). The sample comprised PBMCs or T cells enriched from blood (not recorded which). The source of this sequence is a middle-aged woman with acute COVID-19. CDR3 nucleotides: TGTGCCAGCACGGCTAGCAGCCAAGAGACCCAGTACTTC. Its translation is CASTASSQETQYF.